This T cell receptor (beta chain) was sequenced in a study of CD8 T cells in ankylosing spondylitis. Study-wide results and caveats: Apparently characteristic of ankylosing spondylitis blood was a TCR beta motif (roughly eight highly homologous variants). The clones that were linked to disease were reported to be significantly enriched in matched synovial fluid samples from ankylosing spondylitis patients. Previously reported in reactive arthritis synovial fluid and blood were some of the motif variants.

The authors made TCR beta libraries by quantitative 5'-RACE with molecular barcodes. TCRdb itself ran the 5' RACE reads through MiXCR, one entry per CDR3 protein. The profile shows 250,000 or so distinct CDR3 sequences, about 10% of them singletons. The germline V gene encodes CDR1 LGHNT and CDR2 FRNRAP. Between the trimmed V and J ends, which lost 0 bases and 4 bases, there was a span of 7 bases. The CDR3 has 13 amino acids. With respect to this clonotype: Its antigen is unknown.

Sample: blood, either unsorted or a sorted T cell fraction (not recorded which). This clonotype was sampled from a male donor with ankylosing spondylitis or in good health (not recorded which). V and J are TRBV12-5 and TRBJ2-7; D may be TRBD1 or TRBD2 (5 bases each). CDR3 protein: CASGLVEGYEQYF. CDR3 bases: TGTGCTAGTGGTTTGGTCGAGGGGTACGAGCAGTACTTC.